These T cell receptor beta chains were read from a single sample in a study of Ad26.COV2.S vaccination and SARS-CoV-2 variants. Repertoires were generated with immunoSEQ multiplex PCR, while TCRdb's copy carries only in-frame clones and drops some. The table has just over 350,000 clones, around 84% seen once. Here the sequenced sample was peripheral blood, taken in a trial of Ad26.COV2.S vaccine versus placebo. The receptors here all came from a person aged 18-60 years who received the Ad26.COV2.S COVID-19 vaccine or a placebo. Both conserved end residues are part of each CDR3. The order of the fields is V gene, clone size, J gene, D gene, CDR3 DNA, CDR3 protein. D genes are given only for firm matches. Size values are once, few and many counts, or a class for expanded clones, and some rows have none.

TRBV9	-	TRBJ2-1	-	TGTGCCAGCAGCGAGGGGGACGTGTTTTCCTACAATGAGCAGTTCTTC	CASSEGDVFSYNEQFF
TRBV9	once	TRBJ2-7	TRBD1	TGTGCCAGCAGCTTAACCCCACAGGGGGGCGAGCAGTACTTC	CASSLTPQGGEQYF
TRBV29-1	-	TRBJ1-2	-	TGCAGCGCCCCGGAGCCCGGAGGCTATGGCTACACCTTC	CSAPEPGGYGYTF
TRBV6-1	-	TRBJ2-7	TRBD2	TGTGCCAGCAGTGTTATGGGGTCTAGCGGAACCTACGAGCAGTACTTC	CASSVMGSSGTYEQYF
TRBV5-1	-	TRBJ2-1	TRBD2	TGCGCCAGCAGCTTGGAGGGAGGAGCGGGAGGGCCAAAGTTCGGGCAGTTCTTC	CASSLEGGAGGPKFGQFF
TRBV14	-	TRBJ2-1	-	TGTGCCAGCAGCGCCCGAGGAGGCCGGAATGAGCAGTTCTTC	CASSARGGRNEQFF
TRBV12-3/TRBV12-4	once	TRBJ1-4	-	TGTGCCAGCAGGATTCAGATTAATGAAAAACTGTTTTTT	CASRIQINEKLFF
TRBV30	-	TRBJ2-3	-	TGTGCCTGGAGTGCCCCCGGGGGAGGGGGCTCCCTCTGGCAGTATTTT	CAWSAPGGGGSLWQYF
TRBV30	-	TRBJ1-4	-	TGTGCCTGGAGTGAATTGGGGGATTCGGATGAAAAACTGTTTTTT	CAWSELGDSDEKLFF
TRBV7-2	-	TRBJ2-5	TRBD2	TGTGCCAGCAGCTCGGGACTAGCGGAAGAGACCCAGTACTTC	CASSSGLAEETQYF
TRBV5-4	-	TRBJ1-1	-	TGTGCCAGCAGCTTGGGTCAGGGAATGAACACTGAAGCTTTCTTT	CASSLGQGMNTEAFF
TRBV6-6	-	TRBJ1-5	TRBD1	TGTGCCAGCAGTTACCAGACAGGGGGCTGGGCTCAGCCCCAGCATTTT	CASSYQTGGWAQPQHF
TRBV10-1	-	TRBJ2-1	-	TGCGCCAGCAGTGACCAGGGGGGAAGGAATGAGCAGTTCTTC	CASSDQGGRNEQFF
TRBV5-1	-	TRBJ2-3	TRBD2	TGCGCCAGCAGCTTGGGGCTAGCGGGGGGCCGGGATACGCAGTATTTT	CASSLGLAGGRDTQYF
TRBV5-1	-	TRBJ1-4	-	TGCGCCAGCAGCTTGGGGGGGGCCCCAACTAATGAAAAACTGTTTTTT	CASSLGGAPTNEKLFF
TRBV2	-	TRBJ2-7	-	TGTGCCAGCAGCCGTAATGGGTACGAGCAGTACTTC	CASSRNGYEQYF
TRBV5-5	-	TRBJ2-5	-	TGTGCCAGCAGCTTGGCACAGGGTGTAGGTATCGGTGAGACCCAGTACTTC	CASSLAQGVGIGETQYF
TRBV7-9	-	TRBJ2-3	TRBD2	TGTGCCAGCAGCTTAAGACTAGCCCTCCCTGACACAGATACGCAGTATTTT	CASSLRLALPDTDTQYF
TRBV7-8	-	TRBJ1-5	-	TGTGCCAGCAGCTTACGGGGGGGGAGCAGCAATCAGCCCCAGCATTTT	CASSLRGGSSNQPQHF
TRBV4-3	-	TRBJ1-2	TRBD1	TGCGCCAGCAGCCAAGTCGCCCAGGGGGCTAACTATGGCTACACCTTC	CASSQVAQGANYGYTF
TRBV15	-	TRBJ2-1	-	TGTGCCACCAGCAGAGATCCCGCGAGCGGCGGAAATGAGCAGTTCTTC	CATSRDPASGGNEQFF
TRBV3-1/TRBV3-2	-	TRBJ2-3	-	TGTGCCAGCAGCCAAGGACGGGGATGGATCACAGATACGCAGTATTTT	CASSQGRGWITDTQYF
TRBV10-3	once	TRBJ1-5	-	TGTGCCATCAGTGATCCAGGGGGCAATCAGCCCCAGCATTTT	CAISDPGGNQPQHF
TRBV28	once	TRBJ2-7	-	TGTGCCAGCAGTTCTCCGGTAGGGACCTACGAGCAGTACTTC	CASSSPVGTYEQYF
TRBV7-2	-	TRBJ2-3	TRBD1	TGTGCCAGCAGCTTAGCTGGTGCGACAGGGACAGATACGCAGTATTTT	CASSLAGATGTDTQYF
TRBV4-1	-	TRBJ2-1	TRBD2	TGCGCCAGCAGCCAAGACGGCGCGGGAGGGCTAGAGCAGTTCTTC	CASSQDGAGGLEQFF
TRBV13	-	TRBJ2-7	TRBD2	TGTGCCAGCAGAAGACTAGCGGTAACCTACGAGCAGTACTTC	CASRRLAVTYEQYF
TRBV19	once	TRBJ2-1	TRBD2	TGTGCCAGTAGTTTTCCTACGGGGGGGCACGATGAGCAGTTCTTC	CASSFPTGGHDEQFF
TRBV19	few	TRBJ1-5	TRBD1	TGTGCCAGTAGTTCGACAGGGAGCAATCAGCCCCAGCATTTT	CASSSTGSNQPQHF
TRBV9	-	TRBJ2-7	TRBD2	TGTGCCAGCAGCGTAGATAGTCGGAGCGGGGGCTCTATCGAGCAGTACTTC	CASSVDSRSGGSIEQYF
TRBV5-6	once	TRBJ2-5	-	TGTGCCAGCAGCTTGGGAGCAGGGGCAGTGAGGGAGACCCAGTACTTC	CASSLGAGAVRETQYF
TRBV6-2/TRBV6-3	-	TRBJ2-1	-	TGTGCCAGCATCCCCCGGGGCTACAATGAGCAGTTCTTC	CASIPRGYNEQFF
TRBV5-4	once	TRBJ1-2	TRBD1	TGTGCCAGCAGCCGGACAGGGGGCGACGGCTACACCTTC	CASSRTGGDGYTF
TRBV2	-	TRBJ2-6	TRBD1	TGTGCCAGCAGGTCCCACAGGGGTGGGGCCAACGTCCTGACTTTC	CASRSHRGGANVLTF
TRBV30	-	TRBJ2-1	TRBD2	TGTGCCTGGATAGCGGGGGGAAATCGTGAGCAGTTCTTC	CAWIAGGNREQFF
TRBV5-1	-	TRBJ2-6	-	TGCGCCAGCAGCCCTACGGACTCTGGGGCCAACGTCCTGACTTTC	CASSPTDSGANVLTF
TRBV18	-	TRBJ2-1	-	TGTGCCAGCTCACCACCTGAAAGATCAGGATGGGTTGAGCAGTTCTTC	CASSPPERSGWVEQFF
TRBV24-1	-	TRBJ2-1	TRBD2	TGTGCCACCAGTGACAGTACTAGCGGGGGGTACAATGAGCAGTTCTTC	CATSDSTSGGYNEQFF
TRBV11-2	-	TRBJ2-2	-	TGTGCCAGCAGCTTAGGCGATAACACCGGGGAGCTGTTTTTT	CASSLGDNTGELFF
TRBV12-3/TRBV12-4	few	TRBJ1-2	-	TGTGCCAGCAGTTTTAACGGAGCTTATGGCTACACCTTC	CASSFNGAYGYTF
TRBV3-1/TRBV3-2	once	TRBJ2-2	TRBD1	TGTGCCAGCAGCCCAGGGACAGGGGACACCGGGGAGCTGTTTTTT	CASSPGTGDTGELFF
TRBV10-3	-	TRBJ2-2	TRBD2	TGTGCCATCAGAGGCGGGGGGATCACCGGGGAGCTGTTTTTT	CAIRGGGITGELFF
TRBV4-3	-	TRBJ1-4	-	TGCGCCAGCAGCGACGCAAACGAGGGGAAACTGTTTTTT	CASSDANEGKLFF
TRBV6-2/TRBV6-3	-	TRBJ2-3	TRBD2	TGTGCCAGCAGCTCCCGGCGCGGGGGGGCAGGAGATACGCAGTATTTT	CASSSRRGGAGDTQYF
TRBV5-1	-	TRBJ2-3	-	TGCGCCAGCAGCTTGACCAGTAGCACAGATACGCAGTATTTT	CASSLTSSTDTQYF
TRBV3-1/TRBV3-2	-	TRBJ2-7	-	TGTGCCAGCAGCCAAGGTGGAGCGACCTACGAGCAGTACTTC	CASSQGGATYEQYF